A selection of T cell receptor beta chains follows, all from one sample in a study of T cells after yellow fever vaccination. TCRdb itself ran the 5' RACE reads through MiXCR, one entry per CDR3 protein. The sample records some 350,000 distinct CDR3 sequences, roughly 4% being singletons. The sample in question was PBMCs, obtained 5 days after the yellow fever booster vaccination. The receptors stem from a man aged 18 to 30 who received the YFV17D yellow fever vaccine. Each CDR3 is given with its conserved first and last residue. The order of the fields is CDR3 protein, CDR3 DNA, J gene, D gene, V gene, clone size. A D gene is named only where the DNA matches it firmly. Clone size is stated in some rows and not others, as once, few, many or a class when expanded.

CDR3: CASSSPGVEQFF
DNA: TGTGCCAGCAGCTCCCCGGGCGTTGAGCAGTTCTTC
J: TRBJ2-1
D: NA
V: TRBV7-9
size: few

CDR3: CASREQAGANVLTF
DNA: TGTGCCAGCAGAGAACAGGCTGGGGCCAACGTCCTGACTTTC
J: TRBJ2-6
D: NA
V: TRBV12-3/TRBV12-4
size: NA

CDR3: CASSLRLRGADTGELFF
DNA: TGTGCCAGCAGCTTAAGGCTCCGGGGGGCGGACACCGGGGAGCTGTTTTTT
J: TRBJ2-2
D: NA
V: TRBV7-6
size: many

CDR3: CASRAPWAGELFF
DNA: TGTGCCAGCAGGGCCCCGTGGGCCGGGGAGCTGTTTTTT
J: TRBJ2-2
D: NA
V: TRBV11-2
size: many

CDR3: CASSPGTGFHEQYF
DNA: TGCGCCAGCAGCCCCGGGACAGGGTTTCACGAGCAGTACTTC
J: TRBJ2-7
D: TRBD1
V: TRBV5-1
size: many

CDR3: CASSYQGSYNEQFF
DNA: TGTGCCAGCAGTTACCAGGGTTCCTACAATGAGCAGTTCTTC
J: TRBJ2-1
D: NA
V: TRBV6-5
size: NA

CDR3: CASSHTSSGEGDTQYF
DNA: TGTGCCAGCAGCCATACCTCTAGCGGGGAGGGAGATACGCAGTATTTT
J: TRBJ2-3
D: TRBD2
V: TRBV4-2
size: few

CDR3: CASSLVSAYNEQFF
DNA: TGTGCCAGCAGTTTGGTAAGCGCCTACAATGAGCAGTTCTTC
J: TRBJ2-1
D: NA
V: TRBV27
size: NA

CDR3: CASSLAAGGWETQYF
DNA: TGTGCCAGCAGCTTAGCAGCGGGGGGATGGGAGACCCAGTACTTC
J: TRBJ2-5
D: TRBD2
V: TRBV11-2
size: NA

CDR3: CASSMDSNSPLHF
DNA: TGCGCCAGCAGCATGGACAGTAATTCACCCCTCCACTTT
J: TRBJ1-6
D: NA
V: TRBV5-1
size: many

CDR3: CASSLGDRGPEAFF
DNA: TGTGCCAGCAGCTTAGGGGACAGGGGACCTGAAGCTTTCTTT
J: TRBJ1-1
D: TRBD1
V: TRBV13
size: NA

CDR3: CASSWGGDQPQHF
DNA: TGTGCCAGCAGTTGGGGTGGGGATCAGCCCCAGCATTTT
J: TRBJ1-5
D: NA
V: TRBV27
size: NA

CDR3: CASSIEGRQGGNSPLHF
DNA: TGCGCCAGCAGCATTGAGGGTCGGCAGGGTGGAAATTCACCCCTCCACTTT
J: TRBJ1-6
D: NA
V: TRBV5-1
size: NA

CDR3: CASSPIQGAFNGNTIYF
DNA: TGTGCCAGCTCACCAATACAGGGGGCGTTCAATGGAAACACCATATATTTT
J: TRBJ1-3
D: TRBD1
V: TRBV18
size: NA

CDR3: CATSNRAGANVLTF
DNA: TGTGCCACCAGTAATAGAGCCGGGGCCAACGTCCTGACTTTC
J: TRBJ2-6
D: NA
V: TRBV24-1
size: NA

CDR3: CASSLWGVGTEAFF
DNA: TGTGCCAGCAGTTTGTGGGGAGTTGGCACTGAAGCTTTCTTT
J: TRBJ1-1
D: NA
V: TRBV12-3/TRBV12-4
size: NA

CDR3: CASSGDDPDRGYGYTF
DNA: TGTGCCAGCAGTGGAGACGACCCGGACAGGGGCTATGGCTACACCTTC
J: TRBJ1-2
D: TRBD1
V: TRBV12-3/TRBV12-4
size: many

CDR3: CASSSWGTGGETQYF
DNA: TGTGCCAGCAGCTCGTGGGGGACAGGTGGGGAGACCCAGTACTTC
J: TRBJ2-5
D: TRBD1
V: TRBV7-2
size: few

CDR3: CASSPTIGATEAFF
DNA: TGTGCCAGCAGCCCCACAATTGGAGCCACTGAAGCTTTCTTT
J: TRBJ1-1
D: NA
V: TRBV12-3/TRBV12-4
size: few

CDR3: CASSQKALGASSYEQYF
DNA: TGCGCCAGCAGCCAAAAGGCCCTCGGGGCTAGCTCCTACGAGCAGTACTTC
J: TRBJ2-7
D: NA
V: TRBV4-1
size: NA

CDR3: CASSTWGQVYGYTF
DNA: TGTGCCAGCAGCACTTGGGGGCAAGTCTATGGCTACACCTTC
J: TRBJ1-2
D: NA
V: TRBV5-6
size: few

CDR3: CASSAQVRDEQYF
DNA: TGTGCCAGCAGTGCCCAGGTTAGGGACGAGCAGTACTTC
J: TRBJ2-7
D: NA
V: TRBV6-5
size: NA

CDR3: CASSFSSGGALSSQFF
DNA: TGCGCCAGCAGCTTCAGTAGCGGGGGGGCCCTCTCGTCGCAGTTCTTC
J: TRBJ2-1
D: TRBD2
V: TRBV5-1
size: few

CDR3: CSGGDTPPGPNEQFF
DNA: TGCAGCGGGGGGGACACCCCCCCCGGTCCGAATGAGCAGTTCTTC
J: TRBJ2-1
D: NA
V: TRBV29-1
size: NA

CDR3: CASSPGTSGGDTQYF
DNA: TGTGCCAGCAGTCCCGGGACTAGCGGGGGAGATACGCAGTATTTT
J: TRBJ2-3
D: TRBD2
V: TRBV5-6
size: many

CDR3: CASSFNGQGAVETQYF
DNA: TGTGCCAGCAGCTTCAACGGACAGGGGGCTGTGGAGACCCAGTACTTC
J: TRBJ2-5
D: TRBD1
V: TRBV7-9
size: NA

CDR3: CASSLWGLGAYEQYF
DNA: TGTGCCAGCAGCTTGTGGGGACTAGGGGCCTACGAGCAGTACTTC
J: TRBJ2-7
D: TRBD2
V: TRBV5-4
size: few

CDR3: CSARDERGGGETQYF
DNA: TGCAGTGCTAGAGATGAGCGGGGGGGCGGGGAGACCCAGTACTTC
J: TRBJ2-5
D: TRBD2
V: TRBV20-1
size: few

CDR3: CASRFAGVNQETQYF
DNA: TGCGCCAGCAGATTTGCAGGGGTTAACCAAGAGACCCAGTACTTC
J: TRBJ2-5
D: NA
V: TRBV5-1
size: NA

CDR3: CASRPDSGSSYNEQFF
DNA: TGTGCCAGCAGACCCGATAGCGGAAGCTCCTACAATGAGCAGTTCTTC
J: TRBJ2-1
D: NA
V: TRBV5-4
size: NA

CDR3: CASSLDFLPGTEAFF
DNA: TGCGCCAGCAGCTTGGATTTCTTGCCCGGCACTGAAGCTTTCTTT
J: TRBJ1-1
D: NA
V: TRBV5-1
size: NA

CDR3: CASSSRGGPNTGELFF
DNA: TGTGCCAGCAGCTCCCGGGGAGGGCCGAACACCGGGGAGCTGTTTTTT
J: TRBJ2-2
D: TRBD2
V: TRBV7-9
size: NA

CDR3: CASSRRGQGELETQYF
DNA: TGTGCCAGCAGCAGACGGGGCCAGGGTGAACTAGAGACCCAGTACTTC
J: TRBJ2-5
D: NA
V: TRBV7-9
size: many

CDR3: CASSYRRSYEQYF
DNA: TGCGCCAGCAGCTATAGACGTTCCTACGAGCAGTACTTC
J: TRBJ2-7
D: NA
V: TRBV5-1
size: NA

CDR3: CASSFATLPNTEAFF
DNA: TGTGCCAGCAGTTTTGCCACCCTCCCGAACACTGAAGCTTTCTTT
J: TRBJ1-1
D: NA
V: TRBV28
size: many

CDR3: CATSDPGGRSSYNEQFF
DNA: TGTGCCACCAGTGATCCGGGGGGGCGGAGCTCCTACAATGAGCAGTTCTTC
J: TRBJ2-1
D: TRBD2
V: TRBV24-1
size: NA

CDR3: CASSYSGQGAWYGYTF
DNA: TGTGCCAGCAGTTACTCCGGACAGGGGGCTTGGTATGGCTACACCTTC
J: TRBJ1-2
D: TRBD1
V: TRBV6-5
size: few

CDR3: CASKAGGGHTQYF
DNA: TGTGCCAGCAAGGCGGGGGGGGGGCATACGCAGTATTTT
J: TRBJ2-3
D: TRBD2
V: TRBV7-2
size: NA

CDR3: CASSLLRGAAPYGYTF
DNA: TGTGCCAGCAGCTTGCTGAGGGGAGCCGCCCCCTATGGCTACACCTTC
J: TRBJ1-2
D: NA
V: TRBV5-4
size: few

CDR3: CASSPRTDRGGTQHF
DNA: TGTGCCAGCAGCCCCAGAACGGACAGGGGAGGGACCCAGCATTTT
J: TRBJ1-5
D: TRBD1
V: TRBV7-3
size: few

CDR3: CASSLVFRGPREAFF
DNA: TGTGCCAGCAGTCTTGTGTTCAGGGGGCCTCGTGAAGCTTTCTTT
J: TRBJ1-1
D: TRBD1
V: TRBV6-5
size: few

CDR3: CASSLWTSSYEQYF
DNA: TGTGCCAGCAGCTTATGGACGAGCTCCTACGAGCAGTACTTC
J: TRBJ2-7
D: NA
V: TRBV7-2
size: many

CDR3: CASSPTNRDNEQFF
DNA: TGTGCCAGCAGCCCTACTAATAGAGACAATGAGCAGTTCTTC
J: TRBJ2-1
D: NA
V: TRBV7-7
size: few

CDR3: CASSKALAGTHNEQFF
DNA: TGTGCCAGCAGCAAAGCGCTAGCGGGGACCCACAATGAGCAGTTCTTC
J: TRBJ2-1
D: NA
V: TRBV21-1
size: many

CDR3: CSAPPLVTGGLTDTQYF
DNA: TGCAGTGCTCCTCCTCTAGTGACAGGGGGACTTACAGATACGCAGTATTTT
J: TRBJ2-3
D: TRBD1
V: TRBV20-1
size: few

CDR3: CASSFLPDTQYF
DNA: TGTGCCAGCAGCTTCCTGCCAGATACGCAGTATTTT
J: TRBJ2-3
D: NA
V: TRBV5-5
size: many

CDR3: CATSRQGYGYTF
DNA: TGTGCCACCAGCCGACAGGGTTATGGCTACACCTTC
J: TRBJ1-2
D: TRBD1
V: TRBV15
size: NA

CDR3: CASSLVEDTEAFF
DNA: TGTGCCAGCAGCTTAGTGGAGGATACTGAAGCTTTCTTT
J: TRBJ1-1
D: NA
V: TRBV7-3
size: many

CDR3: CSAGNSANTGELFF
DNA: TGCAGTGCTGGGAACAGCGCGAACACCGGGGAGCTGTTTTTT
J: TRBJ2-2
D: NA
V: TRBV20-1
size: few

CDR3: CASSLIAGGLFSEQYF
DNA: TGTGCCAGCAGTTTGATAGCGGGGGGCCTCTTTAGTGAGCAGTACTTC
J: TRBJ2-7
D: TRBD2
V: TRBV27
size: NA

CDR3: CASSYGEPGQNNSPLHF
DNA: TGCGCCAGCAGTTACGGAGAACCGGGACAAAATAATTCACCCCTCCACTTT
J: TRBJ1-6
D: NA
V: TRBV5-1
size: NA

CDR3: CSARSGSSGNTIYF
DNA: TGCAGTGCTAGATCTGGCAGCTCTGGAAACACCATATATTTT
J: TRBJ1-3
D: NA
V: TRBV20-1
size: few

CDR3: CASSYSTMNTEAFF
DNA: TGTGCCAGCAGTTACTCGACCATGAACACTGAAGCTTTCTTT
J: TRBJ1-1
D: NA
V: TRBV6-5
size: few

CDR3: CASSEGGAPSTDTQYF
DNA: TGTGCCAGCAGTGAGGGTGGAGCACCTAGCACAGATACGCAGTATTTT
J: TRBJ2-3
D: NA
V: TRBV25-1
size: few

CDR3: CASSRGQGETQYF
DNA: TGTGCCAGCAGCAGAGGACAGGGGGAGACCCAGTACTTC
J: TRBJ2-5
D: TRBD1
V: TRBV7-2
size: many